These T cell receptor beta chains were read from a single sample in a study of tumor and adjacent non-tumor tissue in lung cancer. Each CDR3 protein gets one entry after TCRdb re-called the multiplex PCR reads with MiXCR. The data show approximately 80,000 distinct CDR3 sequences, roughly 80% seen once. The specimen sequenced was distant non-tumor lung tissue. Receptors originate from a man aged 60-69 years with non-small cell lung cancer. CDR3s include the opening cysteine and the closing phenylalanine or tryptophan. Each record gives: CDR3 protein, CDR3 DNA, V gene, clone size, D gene, J gene. The D gene is left open where the match is weak. Expanded clones are given a class, and other clones once, few, many or no size at all.

CDR3 protein: CANRPPGAAGTEAFF; CDR3 DNA: TGTGCCAACAGACCACCGGGGGCGGCGGGAACTGAAGCTTTCTTT; V gene: TRBV5-4; clone size: -; D gene: -; J gene: TRBJ1-1
CDR3 protein: CSVSMTARGEKLFF; CDR3 DNA: TGCAGCGTTAGTATGACCGCCAGAGGGGAAAAACTGTTTTTT; V gene: TRBV20-1; clone size: -; D gene: -; J gene: TRBJ1-4
CDR3 protein: CSAAPGTTDTYTF; CDR3 DNA: TGCAGTGCTGCCCCAGGGACAACTGATACCTACACCTTC; V gene: TRBV20-1; clone size: -; D gene: -; J gene: TRBJ1-2
CDR3 protein: CAIITRRLRGNTEAFF; CDR3 DNA: TGTGCTATCATAACCCGAAGGCTACGCGGAAACACTGAAGCCTTCTTT; V gene: TRBV6-5; clone size: -; D gene: -; J gene: TRBJ1-1
CDR3 protein: CSARDSYVNPLHF; CDR3 DNA: TGCAGTGCTAGGGATTCTTACGTGAACCCCCTCCACTTT; V gene: TRBV20-1; clone size: few; D gene: -; J gene: TRBJ1-6
CDR3 protein: CASRLPGILNTEAFF; CDR3 DNA: TGTGCCAGCAGACTCCCAGGTATACTGAACACTGAAGCTTTCTTT; V gene: TRBV12-3/TRBV12-4; clone size: -; D gene: -; J gene: TRBJ1-1
CDR3 protein: CASSDGTGVTDTQYF; CDR3 DNA: TGTGCCAGCAGTGACGGGACAGGGGTCACAGATACGCAGTATTTT; V gene: TRBV6-4; clone size: many; D gene: TRBD1; J gene: TRBJ2-3
CDR3 protein: CNARHGRQGWTEAFF; CDR3 DNA: TGCAATGCTAGACATGGGAGACAGGGCTGGACTGAAGCTTTCTTT; V gene: TRBV20-1; clone size: -; D gene: TRBD1; J gene: TRBJ1-1
CDR3 protein: CVSSSGQVLESQYF; CDR3 DNA: TGTGTCAGCAGTTCCGGACAGGTTCTGGAGTCCCAGTACTTC; V gene: TRBV11-2; clone size: -; D gene: TRBD1; J gene: TRBJ2-5
CDR3 protein: CASKKQGSWETQYF; CDR3 DNA: TGTGCCAGCAAGAAACAGGGATCATGGGAAACCCAGTACTTC; V gene: TRBV12-3/TRBV12-4; clone size: once; D gene: -; J gene: TRBJ2-5
CDR3 protein: CASSLIGRGTEDFF; CDR3 DNA: TGTGCTAGCAGCTTAATAGGGAGGGGCACTGAAGATTTCTTT; V gene: TRBV11-2; clone size: -; D gene: -; J gene: TRBJ1-1
CDR3 protein: CASSDGYQLLHF; CDR3 DNA: TGTGCCAGCAGCGACGGTTATCAACTCCTACACTTT; V gene: TRBV11-3; clone size: once; D gene: -; J gene: TRBJ1-6
CDR3 protein: CSVEATSERIQETHYF; CDR3 DNA: TGCAGCGTTGAAGCGACTAGCGAGCGCATCCAAGAGACCCACTACTTC; V gene: TRBV29-1; clone size: -; D gene: TRBD2; J gene: TRBJ2-5
CDR3 protein: CASSLWAGRGNIQYF; CDR3 DNA: TGTGCCAGCAGCTTATGGGCGGGGCGAGGCAACATTCAGTACTTC; V gene: TRBV11-3; clone size: -; D gene: -; J gene: TRBJ2-4
CDR3 protein: CASSLDGRDVGIYVQCF; CDR3 DNA: TGTGCCAGCAGCTTAGACGGAAGGGACGTGGGAATCTACGTGCAGTGCTTC; V gene: TRBV11-2; clone size: -; D gene: -; J gene: TRBJ2-7
CDR3 protein: CAISEGGSDSPLHF; CDR3 DNA: TGTGCCATCAGTGAGGGGGGCTCGGACTCACCCCTCCACTTT; V gene: TRBV10-3; clone size: -; D gene: -; J gene: TRBJ1-6
CDR3 protein: CANSQNTVRGDYGYTF; CDR3 DNA: TGTGCCAACAGCCAAAACACAGTGCGGGGGGACTATGGCTACACCTTC; V gene: TRBV4-2; clone size: -; D gene: -; J gene: TRBJ1-2
CDR3 protein: CAWSLVVDTQYF; CDR3 DNA: TGTGCCTGGAGTTTGGTGGTGGATACGCAGTATTTT; V gene: TRBV30; clone size: many; D gene: -; J gene: TRBJ2-3
CDR3 protein: CVSSETRASSQGGYTF; CDR3 DNA: TGTGTCAGCAGTGAAACCCGGGCCAGTTCCCAAGGGGGCTACACATTC; V gene: TRBV2; clone size: -; D gene: TRBD1; J gene: TRBJ1-2